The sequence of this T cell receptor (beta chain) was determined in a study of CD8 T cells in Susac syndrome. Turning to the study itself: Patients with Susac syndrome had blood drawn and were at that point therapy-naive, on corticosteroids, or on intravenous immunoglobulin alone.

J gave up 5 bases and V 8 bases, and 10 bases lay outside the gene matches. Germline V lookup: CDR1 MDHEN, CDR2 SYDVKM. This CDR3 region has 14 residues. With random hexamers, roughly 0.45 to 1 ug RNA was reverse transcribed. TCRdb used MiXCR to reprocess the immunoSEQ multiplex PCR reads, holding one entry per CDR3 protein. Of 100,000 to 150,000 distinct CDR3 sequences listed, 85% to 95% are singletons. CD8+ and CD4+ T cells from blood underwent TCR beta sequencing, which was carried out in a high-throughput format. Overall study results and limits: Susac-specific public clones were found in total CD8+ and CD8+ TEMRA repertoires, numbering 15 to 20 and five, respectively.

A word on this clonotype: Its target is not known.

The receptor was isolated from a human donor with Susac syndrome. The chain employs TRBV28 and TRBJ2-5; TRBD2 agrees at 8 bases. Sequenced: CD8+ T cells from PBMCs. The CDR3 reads CASRAAGAGETQYF. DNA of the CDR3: TGTGCCAGCCGGGCAGCGGGGGCTGGGGAGACCCAGTACTTC.